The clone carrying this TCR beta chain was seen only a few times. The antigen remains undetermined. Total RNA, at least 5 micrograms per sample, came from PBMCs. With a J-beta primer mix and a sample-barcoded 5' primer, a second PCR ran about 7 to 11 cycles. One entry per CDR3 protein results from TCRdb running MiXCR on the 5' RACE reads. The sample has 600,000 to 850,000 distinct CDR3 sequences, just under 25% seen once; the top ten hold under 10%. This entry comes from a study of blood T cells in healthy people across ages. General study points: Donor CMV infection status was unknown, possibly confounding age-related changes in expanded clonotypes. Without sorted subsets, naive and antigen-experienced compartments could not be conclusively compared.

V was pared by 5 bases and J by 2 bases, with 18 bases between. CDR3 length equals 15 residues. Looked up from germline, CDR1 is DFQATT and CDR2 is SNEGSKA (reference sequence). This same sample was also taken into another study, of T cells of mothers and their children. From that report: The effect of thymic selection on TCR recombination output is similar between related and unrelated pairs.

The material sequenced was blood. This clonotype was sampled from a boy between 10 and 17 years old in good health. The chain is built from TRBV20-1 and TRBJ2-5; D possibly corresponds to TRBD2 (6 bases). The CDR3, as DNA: TGCAGTGCTCCTAGCCAGGGCGGGATACAAGAGACCCAGTACTTC. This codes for CSAPSQGGIQETQYF.